Listed below are T cell receptor beta chains from one sample, sequenced in a study of OX40 agonist ivuxolimab in advanced cancers. Using immunoSEQ multiplex PCR, the repertoire was profiled, and TCRdb retains in-frame clones only, with some absent. The sample comprises over 10,000 clones, around 83% of which are singletons, and about 20% rests with the top ten. The specimen comprised CD4+ or CD8+ T cells sorted from blood, sampled in a trial of the OX40 agonist ivuxolimab. These TCRs come from an adult with an advanced solid tumor such as melanoma, head and neck, liver or kidney cancer. Each CDR3 is given with its conserved first and last residue. D genes are given only for firm matches.

J gene: TRBJ2-7
V gene: TRBV19
D gene: TRBD1
CDR3 protein: CASSIVGTGSYEQYF
CDR3 DNA: TGTGCCAGTAGTATAGTCGGGACAGGGAGCTACGAGCAGTACTTC

J gene: TRBJ1-4
V gene: TRBV2
D gene: TRBD1
CDR3 protein: CASRDRAPTNEKLFF
CDR3 DNA: TGTGCCAGCAGGGACAGGGCACCAACTAATGAAAAACTGTTTTTT

J gene: TRBJ1-2
V gene: TRBV29-1
D gene: -
CDR3 protein: CSVADLYGYTF
CDR3 DNA: TGCAGCGTTGCAGATCTATATGGCTACACCTTC

J gene: TRBJ2-3
V gene: TRBV6-1
D gene: -
CDR3 protein: CASRKGLSGTDTQYF
CDR3 DNA: TGTGCCAGCAGGAAGGGACTTAGCGGCACAGATACGCAGTATTTT

J gene: TRBJ2-5
V gene: TRBV7-7
D gene: TRBD1
CDR3 protein: CASSLGVGGESKETQYF
CDR3 DNA: TGTGCCAGCAGCTTAGGGGTAGGGGGCGAGAGTAAAGAGACCCAGTACTTC

J gene: TRBJ1-3
V gene: TRBV2
D gene: -
CDR3 protein: CASSIDRNTIYF
CDR3 DNA: TGTGCCAGCAGTATCGACAGAAACACCATATATTTT

J gene: TRBJ1-1
V gene: TRBV6-5
D gene: -
CDR3 protein: CASSYSGGNTEAFF
CDR3 DNA: TGTGCCAGCAGTTACTCGGGCGGGAACACTGAAGCTTTCTTT

J gene: TRBJ2-1
V gene: TRBV19
D gene: TRBD2
CDR3 protein: CASSMVAGPYNEQFF
CDR3 DNA: TGTGCCAGTAGTATGGTAGCGGGGCCATACAATGAGCAGTTCTTC

J gene: TRBJ1-1
V gene: TRBV9
D gene: -
CDR3 protein: CASSVSKSGAFTEAFF
CDR3 DNA: TGTGCCAGCAGCGTTTCTAAAAGCGGGGCGTTCACTGAAGCTTTCTTT

J gene: TRBJ2-3
V gene: TRBV9
D gene: -
CDR3 protein: CASSTPQGSTDTQYF
CDR3 DNA: TGTGCCAGCAGCACCCCTCAGGGGAGCACAGATACGCAGTATTTT